Shown below are 9 T cell receptor beta chains from a single sample sequenced in a study of radiotherapy plus CTLA-4 blockade in lung cancer. The table came from immunoSEQ multiplex PCR; TCRdb's copy has only in-frame clones and leaves some out. The sample gives 100,000 to 150,000 clones, 75% to 90% of which show up once; approximately 7% is in the top ten. This material consisted of peripheral blood, taken from a patient treated with radiotherapy plus ipilimumab. Every receptor here comes from a human donor with non-small cell lung cancer that progressed on radiotherapy plus ipilimumab.

V usage is TRBV6-5 and J usage is TRBJ1-5; TRBD1 aligns across 8 bases. Germline CDR1 reads MNHEY; CDR2 reads SVGAGI. The ends lost 6 bases at V and 0 bases at J; junction bases unmatched: 4. The CDR3 extends over 15 amino acids. The CDR3 DNA is TGTGCCAGCAGACAGGGGGTAGGTAGCAATCAGCCCCAGCATTTT. It is translated as CASRQGVGSNQPQHF.

V usage is TRBV19 and J usage is TRBJ2-7; D might be TRBD1 or TRBD2, each matching 5 bases. The V gene's germline CDR1 is LNHDA and CDR2 SQIVND (reference sequence). Between the trimmed V and J ends, which lost 5 bases and 0 bases, there was a span of 11 bases. CDR3 length: 14 amino acids. The CDR3 sequence: CASSVLGVSYEQYF. The CDR3 DNA reads TGTGCCAGTAGTGTACTAGGGGTCTCCTACGAGCAGTACTTC.

The CDR3 sequence: CASSGDRAVQYF. CDR3 DNA sequence: TGTGCCAGCAGTGGGGACAGGGCCGTACAGTACTTC. The chain links TRBV2 to TRBJ2-7; 9 bases are a match to TRBD1. Germline-derived CDR1 and CDR2 are SNHLY and FYNNEI. This CDR3 is built from 12 residues. V was clipped by 4 bases and J by 10 bases; unmatched bases: 5.

The V call is TRBV19, the J call TRBJ1-1; weak D call: TRBD1 (6 bases). V was cut by 0 bases and J by 7 bases, with 15 bases left in between. CDR3 length: 15 residues. The germline gives CDR1 LNHDA, CDR2 SQIVND (reference sequence). The CDR3 coding sequence is TGTGCCAGTAGTATAGACGACAGGCGAACAAGTGAAGCTTTCTTT. Translating it yields CASSIDDRRTSEAFF.

The chain has TRBV7-8 and TRBJ1-2; D remains ambiguous. The CDR3 loop spans 12 amino acids. Germline CDR1 and CDR2: SGHVS and FQNEAQ. The V end lost 5 bases, the J end lost 8 bases, and 12 bases lay between the germline ends. DNA of the CDR3: TGTGCCAGCAGCCCTACGGAGGCCGGCTACACCTTC. It codes for CASSPTEAGYTF.

This clone was found a few times. The rearrangement links TRBV15 to TRBJ2-1; 8 positions match TRBD2. This CDR3 has 17 residues. Germline loops: CDR1 LNHNV, CDR2 YYDKDF (reference sequence). The junction had 6 bases not matched to a gene; V was cut back by 2 bases and J by 0 bases. The CDR3: CATSRSSGEGSYNEQFF. The CDR3 DNA reads as TGTGCCACCAGCAGAAGTAGCGGGGAGGGCTCCTACAATGAGCAGTTCTTC.

This chain links TRBV28 with TRBJ2-2; tentative D call: TRBD2 (6 bases). The CDR3 loop spans 14 amino acids. Germline-derived CDR1 and CDR2 are MDHEN and SYDVKM. V was clipped by 6 bases and J by 4 bases, with 12 bases between them. CDR3 sequence reads: CASSPGLPTGELFF. In nucleotides, the CDR3 is TGTGCCAGCAGCCCGGGACTTCCCACCGGGGAGCTGTTTTTT.

CDR3 loop: CASSKNSGTSETQYF. The CDR3 bases are TGTGCCAGCAGCAAAAACTCCGGGACCTCCGAGACCCAGTACTTC. The chain combines TRBV4-2 with TRBJ2-5; possibly TRBD1 or TRBD2 for D (5 bases each). The CDR3 sequence is 15 residues long. Per germline, CDR1 LGHNA and CDR2 YNFKEQ. Deletions cut 5 bases from V and 5 bases from J, with 18 bases between.

This chain uses TRBV13 with TRBJ1-1, with unresolved D. V was trimmed by 4 bases and J by 0 bases, leaving 12 bases between them. From germline, CDR1 is PRHDT and CDR2 FYEKMQ (reference sequence). The CDR3 runs 15 residues. The CDR3 bases are TGTGCCAGCAGCTCCGATGGTGCTATGAACACTGAAGCTTTCTTT. Translating gives CASSSDGAMNTEAFF.